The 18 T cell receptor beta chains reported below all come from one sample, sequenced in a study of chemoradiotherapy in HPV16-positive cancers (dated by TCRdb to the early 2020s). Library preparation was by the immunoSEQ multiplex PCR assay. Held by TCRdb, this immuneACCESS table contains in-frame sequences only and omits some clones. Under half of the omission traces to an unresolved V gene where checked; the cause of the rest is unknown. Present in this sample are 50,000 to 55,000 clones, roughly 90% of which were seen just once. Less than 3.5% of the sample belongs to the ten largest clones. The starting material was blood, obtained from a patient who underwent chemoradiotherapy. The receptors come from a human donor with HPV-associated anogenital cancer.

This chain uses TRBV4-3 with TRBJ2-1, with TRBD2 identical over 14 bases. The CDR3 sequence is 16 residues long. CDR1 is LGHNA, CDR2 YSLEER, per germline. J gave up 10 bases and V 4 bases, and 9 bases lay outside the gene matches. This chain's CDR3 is CASSRRGTSGGLEQFF. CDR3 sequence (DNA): TGCGCCAGCAGCCGCAGAGGGACTAGCGGGGGCCTGGAGCAGTTCTTC.

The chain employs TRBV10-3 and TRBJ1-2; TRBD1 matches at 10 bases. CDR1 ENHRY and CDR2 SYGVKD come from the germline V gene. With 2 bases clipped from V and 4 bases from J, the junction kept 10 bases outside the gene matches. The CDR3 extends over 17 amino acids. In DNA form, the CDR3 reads TGTGCCATCAGTGAGGGGGACAGGGGCCCGACTGGCTATGGCTACACCTTC. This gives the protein CAISEGDRGPTGYGYTF.

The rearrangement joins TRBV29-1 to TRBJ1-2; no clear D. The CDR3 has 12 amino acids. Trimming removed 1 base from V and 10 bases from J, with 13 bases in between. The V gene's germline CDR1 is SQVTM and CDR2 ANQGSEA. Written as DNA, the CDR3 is TGCAGCGTTGAAGGATCGCTTTTAGACTACACCTTC. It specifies CSVEGSLLDYTF.

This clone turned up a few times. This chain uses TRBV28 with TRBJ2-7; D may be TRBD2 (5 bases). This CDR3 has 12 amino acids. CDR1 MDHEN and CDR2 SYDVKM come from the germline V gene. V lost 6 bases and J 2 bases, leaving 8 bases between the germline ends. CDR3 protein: CASREETYEQYF. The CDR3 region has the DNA TGTGCCAGCAGGGAGGAAACCTACGAGCAGTACTTC.

The CDR3 region is CSAYDRRVTFF. The CDR3 nucleotides are TGCAGTGCTTACGACAGGCGGGTGACTTTCTTT. The chain links TRBV20-1 to TRBJ1-1; D may be TRBD1 (6 bases). V shed 5 bases and J shed 12 bases, with 16 bases lying between them. Per the germline V gene, CDR1 is DFQATT and CDR2 is SNEGSKA (reference sequence). The CDR3 spans 11 residues.

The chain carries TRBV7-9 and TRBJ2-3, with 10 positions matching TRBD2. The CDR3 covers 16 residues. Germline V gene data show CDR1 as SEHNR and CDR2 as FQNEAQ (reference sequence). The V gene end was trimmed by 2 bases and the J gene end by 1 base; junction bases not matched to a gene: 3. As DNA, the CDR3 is TGTGCCAGCAGCTTACGCGGGACTAGCGGCACAGATACGCAGTATTTT. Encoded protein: CASSLRGTSGTDTQYF.

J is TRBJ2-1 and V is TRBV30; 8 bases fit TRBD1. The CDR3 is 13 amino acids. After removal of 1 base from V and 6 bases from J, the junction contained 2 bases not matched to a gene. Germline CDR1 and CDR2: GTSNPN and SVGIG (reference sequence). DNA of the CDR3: TGTGCCTGGAGTGGGACAGGGTTCAATGAGCAGTTCTTC. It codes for CAWSGTGFNEQFF. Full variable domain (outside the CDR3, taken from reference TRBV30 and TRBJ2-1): SQTIHQWPATLVQPVGSPLSLECTVEGTSNPNLYWYRQAAGRGLQLLFYSVGIGQISSEVPQNLSASRPQDRQFILSSKKLLLSDSGFYLCAWSGTGFNEQFFGPGTRLTVL.

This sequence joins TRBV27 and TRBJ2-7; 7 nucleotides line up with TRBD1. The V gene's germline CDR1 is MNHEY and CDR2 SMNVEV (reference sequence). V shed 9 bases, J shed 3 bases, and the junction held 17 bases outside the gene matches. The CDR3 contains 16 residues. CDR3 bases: TGTGCCAGACCTCCGGCGGACAGGCGATGCCACTACGAGCAGTACTTC. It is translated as CARPPADRRCHYEQYF.

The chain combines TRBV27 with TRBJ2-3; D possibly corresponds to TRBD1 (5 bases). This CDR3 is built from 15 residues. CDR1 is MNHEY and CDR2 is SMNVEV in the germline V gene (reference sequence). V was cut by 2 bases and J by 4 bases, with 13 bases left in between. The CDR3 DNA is TGTGCCAGCAGTTTAACGTTGACAGTTGCAGATACGCAGTATTTT. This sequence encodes CASSLTLTVADTQYF.

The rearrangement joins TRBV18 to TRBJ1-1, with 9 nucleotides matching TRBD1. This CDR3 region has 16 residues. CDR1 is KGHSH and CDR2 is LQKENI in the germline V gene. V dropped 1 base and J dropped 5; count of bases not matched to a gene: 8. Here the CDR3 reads CASSPRVGQGRTEAFF. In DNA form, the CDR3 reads TGTGCCAGCTCACCACGTGTGGGACAGGGTCGGACTGAAGCTTTCTTT.

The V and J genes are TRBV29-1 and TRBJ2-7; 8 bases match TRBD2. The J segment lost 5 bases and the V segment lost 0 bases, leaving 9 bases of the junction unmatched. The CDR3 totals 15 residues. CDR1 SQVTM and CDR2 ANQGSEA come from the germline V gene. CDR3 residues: CSVEDPRVAGNEQYF. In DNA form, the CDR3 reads TGCAGCGTTGAAGATCCTCGGGTAGCGGGAAACGAGCAGTACTTC.

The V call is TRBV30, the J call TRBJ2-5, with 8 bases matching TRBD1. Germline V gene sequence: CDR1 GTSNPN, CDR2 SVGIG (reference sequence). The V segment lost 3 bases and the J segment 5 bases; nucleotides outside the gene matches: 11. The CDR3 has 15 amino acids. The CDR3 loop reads CAWRRGQGVHETQYF. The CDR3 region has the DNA TGTGCCTGGAGAAGAGGACAGGGCGTACATGAGACCCAGTACTTC.

DNA for the CDR3: TGTGCCAGCAGCCCGGGGCACCAGAACTACGAGCAGTACTTC. Its translation: CASSPGHQNYEQYF. This chain links TRBV5-4 with TRBJ2-7; D may be TRBD1 or TRBD2 (5 bases each). The V gene's germline CDR1 is SGHNT and CDR2 YYREEE (reference sequence). This CDR3 has 14 amino acids. V was pared by 4 bases and J by 3 bases, with 14 bases between.

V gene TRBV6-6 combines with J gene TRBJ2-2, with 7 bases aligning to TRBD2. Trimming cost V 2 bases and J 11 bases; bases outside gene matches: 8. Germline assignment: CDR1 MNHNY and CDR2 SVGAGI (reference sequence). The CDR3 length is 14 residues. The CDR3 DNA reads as TGTGCCAGCAGTTACGAGGGACTACCGCATGAGCTGTTTTTT. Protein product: CASSYEGLPHELFF.

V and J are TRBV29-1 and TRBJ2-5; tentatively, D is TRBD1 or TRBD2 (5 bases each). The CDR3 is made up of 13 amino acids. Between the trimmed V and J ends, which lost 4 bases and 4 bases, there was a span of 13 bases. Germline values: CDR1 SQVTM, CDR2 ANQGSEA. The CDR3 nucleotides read TGCAGCGTTGTAGGCAGGGCGGGAGAGACCCAGTACTTC. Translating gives CSVVGRAGETQYF.

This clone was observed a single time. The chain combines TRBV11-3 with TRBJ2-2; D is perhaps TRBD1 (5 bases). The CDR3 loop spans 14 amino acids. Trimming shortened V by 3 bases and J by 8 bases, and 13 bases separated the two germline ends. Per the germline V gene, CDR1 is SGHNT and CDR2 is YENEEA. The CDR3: CASSLAGSIGELFF. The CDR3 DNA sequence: TGTGCCAGCAGCTTGGCAGGGTCGATTGGGGAGCTGTTTTTT.

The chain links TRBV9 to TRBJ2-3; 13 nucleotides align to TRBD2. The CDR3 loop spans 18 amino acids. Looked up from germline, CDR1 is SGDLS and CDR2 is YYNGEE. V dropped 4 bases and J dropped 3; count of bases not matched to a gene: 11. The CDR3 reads CASSLITGTSGKTDTQYF. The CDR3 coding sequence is TGTGCCAGCAGCCTCATAACCGGGACTAGCGGGAAAACAGATACGCAGTATTTT.

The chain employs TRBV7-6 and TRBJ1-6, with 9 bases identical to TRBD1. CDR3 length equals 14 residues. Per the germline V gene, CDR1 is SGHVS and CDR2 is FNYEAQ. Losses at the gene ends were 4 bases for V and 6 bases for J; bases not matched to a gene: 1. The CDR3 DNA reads TGTGCCAGCAGCTCGGGACAGGGTAATTCACCCCTCCACTTT. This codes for CASSSGQGNSPLHF. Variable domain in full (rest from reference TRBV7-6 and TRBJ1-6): GAGVSQSPRYKVTKRGQDVALRCDPISGHVSLYWYRQALGQGPEFLTYFNYEAQQDKSGLPNDRFSAERPEGSISTLTIQRTEQRDSAMYRCASSSGQGNSPLHFGNGTRLTVT.